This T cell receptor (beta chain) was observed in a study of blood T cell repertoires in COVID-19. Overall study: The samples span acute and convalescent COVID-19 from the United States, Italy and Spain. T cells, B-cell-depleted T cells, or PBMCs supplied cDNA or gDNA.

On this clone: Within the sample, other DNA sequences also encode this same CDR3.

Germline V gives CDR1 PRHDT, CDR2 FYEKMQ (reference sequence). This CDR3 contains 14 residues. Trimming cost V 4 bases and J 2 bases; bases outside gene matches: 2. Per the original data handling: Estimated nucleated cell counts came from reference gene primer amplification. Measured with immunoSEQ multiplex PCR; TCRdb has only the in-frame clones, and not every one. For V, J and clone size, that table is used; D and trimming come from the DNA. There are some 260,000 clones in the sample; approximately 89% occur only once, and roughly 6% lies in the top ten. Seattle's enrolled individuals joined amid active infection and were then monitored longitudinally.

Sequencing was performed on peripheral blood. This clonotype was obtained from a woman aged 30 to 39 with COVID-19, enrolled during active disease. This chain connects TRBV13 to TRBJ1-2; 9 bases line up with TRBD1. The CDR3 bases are TGTGCCAGCAGCTCCGGGACAGGGAACTATGGCTACACCTTC. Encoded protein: CASSSGTGNYGYTF.